One sample yielded the 14 T cell receptor beta chains listed below, sequenced in a study of shared clonotypes between healthy human individuals. Using immunoSEQ multiplex PCR, the repertoire was profiled, and TCRdb retains in-frame clones only, with some absent. In the table there are hundreds of thousands of clones, about 96% of which are singletons. Positive CCR7 selection of CD45RO-negative cells yielded the naive CD8 cells, and terminally differentiated effector memory CD45RA+ cells were excluded. Sample: naive CD8+ T cells sorted from blood. The receptors derive from a woman aged 25 to 39 in good health.

The V gene is TRBV27, the J gene TRBJ2-7; 7 bases line up with TRBD1. This CDR3 contains 16 residues. CDR1 is MNHEY, CDR2 SMNVEV, per germline (reference sequence). The V gene end was trimmed by 6 bases and the J gene end by 1 base; junction bases not matched to a gene: 12. The CDR3 region has the DNA TGTGCCAGCAGCCCAAGTCCCGGGACAGCGTCCTACGAGCAGTACTTC. This translates into CASSPSPGTASYEQYF.

This clone was seen once. The chain employs TRBV10-3 and TRBJ2-7; tentative D call: TRBD1 (6 bases). The V gene lost 7 bases and the J gene lost 1 base, with 11 bases spanning the gap. The CDR3 has 13 amino acids. Per germline, CDR1 ENHRY and CDR2 SYGVKD. CDR3 in amino acids: CAITDRLSYEQYF. The CDR3 DNA follows: TGTGCCATCACCGACAGGCTGTCCTACGAGCAGTACTTC.

The V call is TRBV6-5, the J call TRBJ2-5; 8 bases are a match to TRBD1. The J segment lost 4 bases and the V segment lost 2 bases, leaving 6 bases of the junction unmatched. The CDR3 contains 15 residues. Germline V lookup: CDR1 MNHEY, CDR2 SVGAGI. The CDR3 loop is CASSYGQGLVETQYF. The CDR3 coding sequence is TGTGCCAGCAGTTACGGACAGGGTCTTGTAGAGACCCAGTACTTC.

The chain uses TRBV27 and TRBJ2-1; D is unclear. The CDR3 covers 14 residues. Germline lookup yields CDR1 MNHEY and CDR2 SMNVEV (reference sequence). The germline V and J ends were trimmed by 4 bases and 3 bases, with 10 bases remaining between them. CDR3 sequence reads: CASSSSMRYNEQFF. The CDR3, as DNA: TGTGCCAGCAGTTCCAGCATGCGCTACAATGAGCAGTTCTTC.

The count of this clone is one. The V gene is TRBV6-5, the J gene TRBJ1-2; D uncertain. The CDR3 covers 13 residues. V lost 3 bases and J lost 8, with 13 bases in between. The V gene's germline CDR1 is MNHEY and CDR2 SVGAGI. In DNA, the CDR3 is TGTGCCAGCAGTTATTCCGGGCCGGACGGCTACACCTTC. Protein: CASSYSGPDGYTF.

V and J are TRBV15 and TRBJ2-1, with 12 bases lining up with TRBD2. Per germline, CDR1 LNHNV and CDR2 YYDKDF (reference sequence). The CDR3 contains 15 residues. Trimming took 0 bases from V and 7 from J; bases not matched to a gene: 1. CDR3: CATSRDGTSGNEQFF. In DNA form, the CDR3 reads TGTGCCACCAGCAGAGATGGGACTAGCGGGAATGAGCAGTTCTTC.

This rearrangement joins TRBV4-1 to TRBJ2-2, with TRBD2 as a possible D gene (6 bases). This CDR3 has 17 amino acids. Trimming removed 0 bases at V and 4 bases at J, with 15 bases between. Germline-derived CDR1 and CDR2 are MGHRA and YSYEKL. For the CDR3, the DNA is TGCGCCAGCAGCCAAGACGGGGGTGAGTGGCTCACCGGGGAGCTGTTTTTT. This translates into CASSQDGGEWLTGELFF.

Of note for this clone: This CDR3 is also generated by other DNA sequences in the sample. The chain employs TRBV28 and TRBJ2-7; maybe TRBD2 (5 bases). Germline V CDR1 and CDR2: MDHEN, SYDVKM. CDR3 length: 14 residues. V was cut by 1 base and J by 7 bases, with 14 bases left in between. CDR3: CASSLSGGLGEQYF. CDR3 sequence (DNA): TGTGCCAGCAGTTTATCAGGAGGTCTAGGAGAGCAGTACTTC.

This clone was seen once. This chain links TRBV27 with TRBJ1-1; D not resolved. Germline V gene data show CDR1 as MNHEY and CDR2 as SMNVEV (reference sequence). This CDR3 spans 12 amino acids. The germline V and J ends were trimmed by 8 bases and 5 bases, with 12 bases remaining between them. The CDR3 spells CASSAGLTEAFF. For the CDR3, the DNA is TGTGCCAGCTCGGCCGGATTGACTGAAGCTTTCTTT.

This chain joins TRBV7-9 and TRBJ2-1; a weak D match, TRBD2 (6 bases). The CDR3 contains 14 residues. V shed 7 bases and J shed 6 bases, with 16 bases lying between them. CDR1 and CDR2 (germline): SEHNR, FQNEAQ (reference sequence). CDR3 DNA: TGTGCCAGCACCCTCGGGACTCCAGTCAATGAGCAGTTCTTC. It yields the protein CASTLGTPVNEQFF. The complete variable domain, with remaining parts taken from reference TRBV7-9 and TRBJ2-1, reads DTGVSQNPRHKITKRGQNVTFRCDPISEHNRLYWYRQTLGQGPEFLTYFQNEAQLEKSRLLSDRFSAERPKGSFSTLEIQRTEQGDSAMYLCASTLGTPVNEQFFGPGTRLTVL.

This clone has a handful of counts. V usage is TRBV6-6 and J usage is TRBJ1-2; D is unclear. The V gene lost 5 bases and the J gene lost 4 bases, with 20 bases spanning the gap. Germline loops: CDR1 MNHNY, CDR2 SVGAGI (reference sequence). This CDR3 is built from 16 residues. This CDR3 reads CASSRSQGRKTYGYTF. The CDR3 DNA is TGTGCCAGCAGTCGCAGTCAAGGGAGAAAGACCTATGGCTACACCTTC.

The chain joins TRBV10-3 to TRBJ2-3; possibly TRBD2 for D (6 bases). Looked up from germline, CDR1 is ENHRY and CDR2 is SYGVKD. V lost 7 bases and J 1 base, leaving 12 bases between the germline ends. CDR3 length: 14 amino acids. CDR3 sequence (DNA): TGTGCCATCATGGGGGAGGTCGGCACAGATACGCAGTATTTT. Its protein product is CAIMGEVGTDTQYF.

The V and J genes are TRBV11-2 and TRBJ2-1; 9 bases map to TRBD1. Trimming took 2 bases from V and 3 from J; bases not matched to a gene: 8. CDR3 size: 17 residues. Germline-derived CDR1 and CDR2 are SGHAT and FQNNGV. The CDR3 loop is CASSLSGTGGLYNEQFF. CDR3 DNA: TGTGCCAGCAGCTTAAGCGGTACAGGGGGCCTCTACAATGAGCAGTTCTTC.

This sequence joins TRBV27 and TRBJ2-3; D perhaps matches TRBD1 (6 bases). The CDR3 has 12 residues. Trimming left V 3 bases short and J 8 bases short, with 9 bases between. Germline V gene data show CDR1 as MNHEY and CDR2 as SMNVEV (reference sequence). This chain's CDR3 is CASSFIQGTQYF. The CDR3 DNA reads as TGTGCCAGCAGTTTTATACAGGGTACGCAGTATTTT.